Following are 27 T cell receptor beta chains from one sample sequenced in a study of blood T cell repertoires in COVID-19. Produced via immunoSEQ multiplex PCR; TCRdb's table is partial and in-frame only. In the table there are roughly 91,000 clones, 65% to 85% of which are singletons. The source material was peripheral blood. The receptor source for this set is a man between 70 and 80 years old with acute or convalescent COVID-19.

The gene calls are TRBV19 and TRBJ1-2; maybe TRBD1 (6 bases). The V and J ends lost 4 bases and 4 bases respectively, with 13 bases between them. This CDR3 region has 14 residues. The germline V gene encodes CDR1 LNHDA and CDR2 SQIVND (reference sequence). CDR3 in amino acids: CASSRTEGFYGYTF. The CDR3 DNA is TGTGCCAGTAGTAGGACAGAGGGATTCTATGGCTACACCTTC.

CDR3 loop: CASSPLTGTGVTNYGYTF. CDR3 coding DNA: TGTGCCAGCAGTCCCCTCACCGGGACAGGGGTGACCAACTATGGCTACACCTTC. The chain links TRBV27 to TRBJ1-2; TRBD1 matches 10 bases. The CDR3 extends over 18 amino acids. Germline V gene sequence: CDR1 MNHEY, CDR2 SMNVEV (reference sequence). Unmatched junction bases numbered 14, after V lost 5 bases and J lost 2 bases.

The chain combines TRBV21-1 with TRBJ1-5. TRBV21-1 is listed as a pseudogene. CDR3 length equals 13 residues. Written as DNA, the CDR3 is TGTGCCAGCAGCCTGGAGGGTAGTCAGCCCCAGCATTTT. Translated: CASSLEGSQPQHF.

The chain combines TRBV4-2 with TRBJ1-2; 9 nucleotides agree with TRBD1. Unmatched junction bases numbered 6, after V lost 2 bases and J lost 5 bases. The CDR3 length is 15 residues. CDR1 is LGHNA and CDR2 is YNFKEQ in the germline V gene. The CDR3 protein is CASSQQQGALYGYTF. The CDR3 region has the DNA TGTGCCAGCAGCCAACAACAGGGGGCGCTTTATGGCTACACCTTC.

The V and J genes are TRBV6-4 and TRBJ2-1, with 7 bases identical to TRBD1. The CDR3 length is 16 residues. CDR1 is MRHNA, CDR2 SNTAGT, per germline. V lost 4 bases and J lost 6; bases outside the gene matches: 12. The CDR3 bases are TGTGCCAGCAGTGCTGAGGGATCAGGGGGTCTCAATGAGCAGTTCTTC. Translated, it gives CASSAEGSGGLNEQFF.

The V gene is TRBV18, the J gene TRBJ2-1; 10 bases are shared with TRBD2. V gave up 8 bases and J gave up 10 bases; unmatched junction bases: 17. The germline gives CDR1 KGHSH, CDR2 LQKENI. The CDR3 is made up of 16 amino acids. The CDR3 loop is CASHHNPGLAIREQFF. In nucleotides, the CDR3 is TGTGCCAGCCATCATAACCCGGGACTAGCGATACGAGAGCAGTTCTTC.

This clone has just one count. The chain joins TRBV6-1 to TRBJ1-3; 9 bases align to TRBD1. V shed 0 bases, J shed 0 bases, and the junction held 3 bases outside the gene matches. Germline V gene sequence: CDR1 MNHNS, CDR2 SASEGT. The CDR3 contains 17 residues. DNA of the CDR3: TGTGCCAGCAGTGAAGCCGGACAGGGGAGCTCTGGAAACACCATATATTTT. It codes for CASSEAGQGSSGNTIYF.

In DNA, the CDR3 is TGTGCCAGCAGTCAGAGGGCTAGCGGGACATCAAGAGAGACCCAGTACTTC. Translation: CASSQRASGTSRETQYF. The rearrangement links TRBV13 to TRBJ2-5, with TRBD2 matching over 9 bases. CDR1 and CDR2 from the germline V gene are PRHDT and FYEKMQ (reference sequence). There are 17 residues in the CDR3. V shed 6 bases and J 4 bases; nucleotides not matched to a gene: 15. Combining the CDR3 with reference TRBV13 and TRBJ2-5 gives the whole variable domain AAGVIQSPRHLIKEKRETATLKCYPIPRHDTVYWYQQGPGQDPQFLISFYEKMQSDKGSIPDRFSAQQFSDYHSELNMSSLELGDSALYFCASSQRASGTSRETQYFGPGTRLLVL.

This chain connects TRBV3-1 (or the pseudogene TRBV3-2) to TRBJ2-2; TRBD1 matches at 7 bases. With 10 bases clipped from V and 2 bases from J, the junction kept 7 bases outside the gene matches. The CDR3 is 14 residues long. Germline V gene lookup returns CDR1 LGHDT and CDR2 YNNKEL (reference sequence). CDR3 DNA: TGTGCCACGACGAGGGGGCCTAACACCGGGGAGCTGTTTTTT. This gives the protein CATTRGPNTGELFF.

This clone has just a few counts. This chain connects TRBV4-1 to TRBJ1-1; a possible D gene is TRBD1 (5 bases). The V and J ends lost 9 bases and 0 bases respectively, with 17 bases between them. The CDR3 runs 15 residues. The V gene's germline CDR1 is MGHRA and CDR2 YSYEKL. CDR3 residues: CASNQGSGLNTEAFF. CDR3 DNA: TGCGCCAGTAACCAGGGTTCAGGATTGAACACTGAAGCTTTCTTT.

The chain carries TRBV6-5 and TRBJ1-4; D might be TRBD1 (5 bases). The V end was cut by 11 bases, the J end by 4 bases, with 14 bases between. The CDR3 has 13 residues. Germline lookup yields CDR1 MNHEY and CDR2 SVGAGI. CDR3 coding DNA: TGTGCCGGAGGCGGGGGGATTAATGAAAAACTGTTTTTT. It specifies CAGGGGINEKLFF.

The V call is TRBV3-1 (or the pseudogene TRBV3-2), the J call TRBJ1-2; 8 nucleotides match TRBD1. The V and J ends lost 4 bases and 6 bases, in that order; junction bases with no gene match: 7. This CDR3 has 14 amino acids. Germline CDR1 and CDR2: LGHDT and YNNKEL (reference sequence). The CDR3 nucleotides read TGTGCCAGCAGCCTAGGACAGGGTTTGCATGGCTACACCTTC. Translating it yields CASSLGQGLHGYTF.

The chain is built from TRBV5-1 and TRBJ2-2, with TRBD2 matching over 9 bases. Unmatched junction bases numbered 1, after V lost 0 bases and J lost 1 base. Germline-derived CDR1 and CDR2 are SGHRS and YFSETQ. This CDR3 has 16 residues. CDR3 nucleotide sequence: TGCGCCAGCAGCTTGGAAGCGGGGGGGAACACCGGGGAGCTGTTTTTT. Translation: CASSLEAGGNTGELFF.

This rearrangement joins TRBV5-1 to TRBJ1-4; D remains unclear. The CDR3 loop spans 14 amino acids. Germline CDR1 SGHRS, CDR2 YFSETQ. Trimming shortened V by 0 bases and J by 6 bases, and 9 bases separated the two germline ends. CDR3 amino acids: CASSLDLNDEKLFF. In DNA form, the CDR3 reads TGCGCCAGCAGCTTGGACTTAAATGATGAAAAACTGTTTTTT. Drawing the rest from reference TRBV5-1 and TRBJ1-4, the complete variable domain is KAGVTQTPRYLIKTRGQQVTLSCSPISGHRSVSWYQQTPGQGLQFLFEYFSETQRNKGNFPGRFSGRQFSNSRSEMNVSTLELGDSALYLCASSLDLNDEKLFFGSGTQLSVL.

The rearrangement joins TRBV5-6 to TRBJ2-7; D gene unclear. Germline CDR1 and CDR2: SGHDT and YYEEEE. The CDR3 is 12 residues long. Trimming took off 0 bases at V and 5 bases at J, with 6 bases between the two ends. The CDR3 sequence: CASSLARNEQYF. CDR3 nucleotide sequence: TGTGCCAGCAGCTTGGCCAGAAACGAGCAGTACTTC. The full variable domain, its missing parts supplied by reference TRBV5-6 and TRBJ2-7, is DAGVTQSPTHLIKTRGQQVTLRCSPKSGHDTVSWYQQALGQGPQFIFQYYEEEERQRGNFPDRFSGHQFPNYSSELNVNALLLGDSALYLCASSLARNEQYFGPGTRLTVT.

The V gene is TRBV5-1, the J gene TRBJ1-2, with D perhaps TRBD1 (6 bases). The germline V gene encodes CDR1 SGHRS and CDR2 YFSETQ. V was pared by 0 bases and J by 5 bases, with 11 bases between. This CDR3 contains 14 residues. CDR3 amino acids: CASSLEGQRYGYTF. The DNA of the CDR3 is TGCGCCAGCAGCTTGGAAGGACAGCGATATGGCTACACCTTC.

The chain has TRBV12-5 and TRBJ2-2; 15 bases agree with TRBD2. The CDR3 totals 18 residues. Germline-derived CDR1 and CDR2 are LGHNT and FRNRAP. V was clipped by 5 bases and J by 3 bases; unmatched bases: 7. The CDR3 nucleotides are TGTGCTAGTGGTCCGGGTGGACTAGCGGGGGGGGACACCGGGGAGCTGTTTTTT. Translation: CASGPGGLAGGDTGELFF.

This clone was observed a few times. The chain uses TRBV7-2 and TRBJ2-2; 7 nucleotides align to TRBD1. The germline V gene has CDR1 SGHTA and CDR2 FQGNSA. The CDR3 is 15 residues long. The V and J ends lost 5 bases and 0 bases, in that order; junction bases with no gene match: 3. CDR3: CASSQRGPNTGELFF. The CDR3 DNA reads TGTGCCAGCAGCCAAAGGGGGCCGAACACCGGGGAGCTGTTTTTT.

The chain combines TRBV9 with TRBJ2-3, with 8 positions matching TRBD2. The germline CDR1 and CDR2 sequences are SGDLS and YYNGEE. With 0 bases clipped from V and 5 bases from J, the junction kept 5 bases outside the gene matches. CDR3 length: 15 residues. CDR3 nucleotides: TGTGCCAGCAGCGTAGAACCAGCGGGGGTAGATACGCAGTATTTT. It encodes CASSVEPAGVDTQYF.

The chain uses TRBV7-6 and TRBJ1-5; TRBD1 matches 7 bases. The CDR3 extends over 13 amino acids. The germline gives CDR1 SGHVS, CDR2 FNYEAQ. Losses at the gene ends were 8 bases for V and 6 bases for J; bases not matched to a gene: 7. The CDR3 coding sequence is TGTGCCAGCCGAGGGGGCGTCGGTCAGCCCCAGCATTTT. Its protein product is CASRGGVGQPQHF.

This clone was found a few times. CDR3 loop: CASSLQGVYEQYF. CDR3 bases: TGTGCCAGCAGCTTACAGGGTGTCTACGAGCAGTACTTC. The J gene is TRBJ2-7, the V gene TRBV3-1 (or the pseudogene TRBV3-2), with D possibly TRBD1 on 6 matching bases. This CDR3 region has 13 residues. V lost 5 bases and J 3 bases, leaving 11 bases between the germline ends. The germline CDR1 and CDR2 sequences are LGHDT and YNNKEL (reference sequence).

The table lists this clone with a few counts. This chain joins TRBV24-1 and TRBJ1-2; D uncertain. The V end lost 4 bases, the J end lost 5 bases, and 7 bases lay between the germline ends. Germline V gives CDR1 KGHDR, CDR2 SFDVKD. This CDR3 region has 12 residues. The CDR3 DNA sequence: TGTGCCACCAGTGACCCAGTTTATGGCTACACCTTC. It yields the protein CATSDPVYGYTF.

The chain carries TRBV27 and TRBJ1-6, with 8 bases aligning to TRBD1. Germline CDR1 reads MNHEY; CDR2 reads SMNVEV (reference sequence). The junction had 6 bases not matched to a gene; V was cut back by 4 bases and J by 10 bases. This CDR3 is 14 amino acids long. DNA for the CDR3: TGTGCCAGCAGTTCCACAGGGGGTTGGTCACCCCTCCACTTT. Translation: CASSSTGGWSPLHF.

The chain employs TRBV28 and TRBJ2-3, with 9 bases identical to TRBD2. The CDR3 is 16 amino acids. Per germline, CDR1 MDHEN and CDR2 SYDVKM. V was clipped by 6 bases and J by 4 bases; unmatched bases: 11. CDR3 protein: CASSPLGGGAADTQYF. The CDR3, as DNA: TGTGCCAGCAGCCCTCTAGGCGGGGGGGCCGCAGATACGCAGTATTTT.

This clone has only one observation. The gene calls are TRBV19 and TRBJ2-2, with 11 bases aligning to TRBD2. Germline CDR1 reads LNHDA; CDR2 reads SQIVND (reference sequence). The CDR3 consists of 16 residues. V dropped 6 bases and J dropped 6; count of bases not matched to a gene: 9. For the CDR3, the DNA is TGTGCCAGTAGCCCACCCGTAGCGGGGGGGGCCGGGGAGCTGTTTTTT. It yields the protein CASSPPVAGGAGELFF. The variable domain in full, with the rest retrieved from reference TRBV19 and TRBJ2-2, is DGGITQSPKYLFRKEGQNVTLSCEQNLNHDAMYWYRQDPGQGLRLIYYSQIVNDFQKGDIAEGYSVSREKKESFPLTVTSAQKNPTAFYLCASSPPVAGGAGELFFGEGSRLTVL.

This clone occurred once. The chain combines TRBV11-2 with TRBJ2-3; 10 bases map to TRBD2. This CDR3 region has 16 residues. V was pared by 5 bases and J by 5 bases, with 10 bases of the junction left unmatched. Germline CDR1 is SGHAT and CDR2 is FQNNGV. The CDR3, as DNA: TGTGCCAGCAGCCCAGGTCAGCGGGGGGGCCTAGATACGCAGTATTTT. Amino acid sequence: CASSPGQRGGLDTQYF.

In its sample, this clone was seen once. The rearrangement uses TRBV2 and TRBJ2-7, with a possible D match to TRBD2 (6 bases). The germline gives CDR1 SNHLY, CDR2 FYNNEI. This CDR3 has 15 amino acids. V was pared by 6 bases and J by 2 bases, with 17 bases between. The CDR3, as DNA: TGTGCCAGCAGGGGTCCCGGGACTGGGACCTACGAGCAGTACTTC. The encoded protein is CASRGPGTGTYEQYF.